This T cell receptor (beta chain) comes out of a study of T-cell reconstitution after alpha-beta-depleted transplantation in children. A few counts support this clonotype. Using unique molecular identifiers, the investigators prepared the TCRbeta library. In TCRdb, the PCR reads were re-called with MiXCR into one record per CDR3 protein. The data hold 450,000 to 600,000 distinct CDR3 sequences, with around 19% observed a single time. The sample here was PBMCs from the stem cell graft donor, taken from the stem cell graft. This TCR came from a human donor who donated a stem cell graft to a child with acute lymphoblastic leukemia.

CDR3 DNA sequence: TGTGCCAGCAGCCAGGGACTCGATACGCAGTATTTT. Protein: CASSQGLDTQYF. This sequence joins TRBV7-4 and TRBJ2-3; D perhaps matches TRBD2 (6 bases). Germline V gives CDR1 SGHVT, CDR2 SQSDAQ. The germline V and J ends were trimmed by 5 bases and 6 bases, with 9 bases remaining between them. The CDR3 length is 12 residues.